A single sample gave rise to the 24 T cell receptor beta chains below, sequenced in a study of T cell repertoires in ileal Crohn's disease. Generated by immunoSEQ multiplex PCR, the TCRdb table keeps only in-frame clones and is missing some. The profile shows more than 4,000 clones, around 75% of them singletons. Sequences were obtained from ileal tissue. All receptors derive from an adult with Crohn's disease.

The V and J genes are TRBV5-1 and TRBJ2-3, with 8 nucleotides matching TRBD2. J gave up 2 bases and V 0 bases, and 14 bases lay outside the gene matches. CDR1 and CDR2 from the germline V gene are SGHRS and YFSETQ. This CDR3 is 19 amino acids long. CDR3 amino acids: CASSLGQLFVGGATDTQYF. For the CDR3, the DNA is TGCGCCAGCAGCTTGGGGCAGCTATTTGTCGGGGGGGCCACAGATACGCAGTATTTT.

The V call is TRBV19, the J call TRBJ2-3, with 10 bases fitting TRBD1. CDR1 LNHDA and CDR2 SQIVND come from the germline V gene (reference sequence). The V segment lost 10 bases and the J segment 3 bases; nucleotides outside the gene matches: 4. This CDR3 has 13 amino acids. For the CDR3, the DNA is TGTGCCACTCGGGACAGGGGAACAGATACGCAGTATTTT. Translated, it gives CATRDRGTDTQYF. Looking up the rest from reference TRBV19 and TRBJ2-3 gives the full variable domain: DGGITQSPKYLFRKEGQNVTLSCEQNLNHDAMYWYRQDPGQGLRLIYYSQIVNDFQKGDIAEGYSVSREKKESFPLTVTSAQKNPTAFYLCATRDRGTDTQYFGPGTRLTVL.

The chain employs TRBV7-9 and TRBJ2-5, with 13 bases matching TRBD2. CDR3 length: 16 amino acids. Germline V gives CDR1 SEHNR, CDR2 FQNEAQ (reference sequence). After removal of 3 bases from V and 5 bases from J, the junction contained 6 bases not matched to a gene. The CDR3: CASSLGRLAGGETQYF. CDR3 sequence (DNA): TGTGCCAGCAGCTTGGGACGACTAGCGGGAGGTGAGACCCAGTACTTC.

J is TRBJ1-6 and V is TRBV7-2; D not certain. Trimming pared 5 bases from V and 0 bases from J, leaving 8 bases between. CDR3 length: 15 residues. CDR1 and CDR2 (germline): SGHTA, FQGNSA. The DNA for the CDR3 is TGTGCCAGCAGCAGCTCGAGCTCCTATAATTCACCCCTCCACTTT. Translation gives CASSSSSSYNSPLHF.

The chain links TRBV29-1 to TRBJ1-1; TRBD1 is a possible D gene (5 bases). With 4 bases removed from V and 0 bases from J, the gap between germline ends came to 12 bases. Germline CDR1 is SQVTM and CDR2 is ANQGSEA. The CDR3 covers 14 residues. CDR3 nucleotides: TGCAGCGTTGTGCAGGGTGGTGTGAACACTGAAGCTTTCTTT. Its protein product is CSVVQGGVNTEAFF. The complete variable domain, with remaining parts taken from reference TRBV29-1 and TRBJ1-1, reads SAVISQKPSRDICQRGTSLTIQCQVDSQVTMMFWYRQQPGQSLTLIATANQGSEATYESGFVIDKFPISRPNLTFSTLTVSNMSPEDSSIYLCSVVQGGVNTEAFFGQGTRLTVV.

This chain links TRBV5-1 with TRBJ1-6, with 10 bases that match TRBD1. The junction had 9 bases not matched to a gene; V was cut back by 4 bases and J by 8 bases. Germline V CDR1 and CDR2: SGHRS, YFSETQ. This CDR3 has 16 residues. The CDR3: CASSHKSGTGDSPLHF. The CDR3 DNA reads as TGCGCCAGCAGCCACAAGTCCGGGACAGGGGATTCACCCCTCCACTTT.

This clone occurred once. This rearrangement joins TRBV14 to TRBJ1-1, with TRBD1 as a possible D gene (5 bases). The germline gives CDR1 SGHDN, CDR2 FVKESK. The V end lost 1 base, the J end lost 0 bases, and 9 bases lay between the germline ends. The CDR3 has 15 amino acids. CDR3 in DNA: TGTGCCAGCAGCCAAGGACAGTGGGTGAACACTGAAGCTTTCTTT. Translation gives CASSQGQWVNTEAFF. Variable domain in full (rest from reference TRBV14 and TRBJ1-1): EAGVTQFPSHSVIEKGQTVTLRCDPISGHDNLYWYRRVMGKEIKFLLHFVKESKQDESGMPNNRFLAERTGGTYSTLKVQPAELEDSGVYFCASSQGQWVNTEAFFGQGTRLTVV.

The chain couples TRBV5-1 to TRBJ2-3; 9 nucleotides line up with TRBD2. Per the germline V gene, CDR1 is SGHRS and CDR2 is YFSETQ. V lost 3 bases, J lost 1 base, and 6 bases stayed unmatched. The CDR3 contains 16 residues. The CDR3 protein is CASSYKRGEGTDTQYF. DNA of the CDR3: TGCGCCAGCAGCTATAAGCGGGGGGAGGGCACAGATACGCAGTATTTT.

The count of this clone is one. In nucleotides, the CDR3 is TGCAGCGTCGGAGCTCGGGGTGAGCAGTTCTTC. Amino acids: CSVGARGEQFF. The genes are TRBV29-1 and TRBJ2-1, with D possibly TRBD2 on 5 matching bases. In germline, CDR1 is SQVTM, CDR2 ANQGSEA. The CDR3 has 11 amino acids. V lost 6 bases and J 9 bases, leaving 12 bases between the germline ends.

Only one count was recorded for this clone. This chain's CDR3 is CASRFNRAGNTIYF. The CDR3 DNA is TGTGCCAGCAGGTTTAACAGGGCTGGAAACACCATATATTTT. The genes are TRBV7-2 and TRBJ1-3; TRBD1 is a possible D gene (6 bases). The CDR3 extends over 14 amino acids. V gave up 6 bases and J gave up 2 bases, with 11 bases separating them. In germline, CDR1 is SGHTA, CDR2 FQGNSA.

This clone was counted once. V usage is TRBV28 and J usage is TRBJ1-5; tentative D call: TRBD1 (6 bases). Between the trimmed V and J ends, which lost 5 bases and 3 bases, there was a span of 14 bases. Looked up from germline, CDR1 is MDHEN and CDR2 is SYDVKM. The CDR3 extends over 15 amino acids. CDR3 bases: TGTGCCAGCAGTGCGCCCAGGGGAGACAATCAGCCCCAGCATTTT. Translating gives CASSAPRGDNQPQHF.

The J gene is TRBJ1-5, the V gene TRBV30; 8 bases are shared with TRBD1. V lost 2 bases, J lost 2 bases, and 5 bases stayed unmatched. This CDR3 comprises 15 residues. Germline V lookup: CDR1 GTSNPN, CDR2 SVGIG (reference sequence). The CDR3 bases are TGTGCCTGGAGTACGCAGGGGGCGCGCAATCAGCCCCAGCATTTT. The encoded protein is CAWSTQGARNQPQHF.

The chain has TRBV19 and TRBJ2-1; 13 bases agree with TRBD2. Germline CDR1 and CDR2: LNHDA and SQIVND (reference sequence). This CDR3 is 17 amino acids long. Trimming took 4 bases from V and 4 from J; bases not matched to a gene: 7. CDR3 sequence reads: CASSTTPGLAGYNEQFF. For the CDR3, the DNA is TGTGCCAGTAGTACAACCCCGGGACTAGCGGGATACAATGAGCAGTTCTTC. Together with reference TRBV19 and TRBJ2-1, the CDR3 gives the full variable domain: DGGITQSPKYLFRKEGQNVTLSCEQNLNHDAMYWYRQDPGQGLRLIYYSQIVNDFQKGDIAEGYSVSREKKESFPLTVTSAQKNPTAFYLCASSTTPGLAGYNEQFFGPGTRLTVL.

There are a few counts of this clone. The V gene is TRBV5-4, the J gene TRBJ1-1, with unresolved D. The CDR3 consists of 11 residues. V lost 5 bases and J lost 11, with 13 bases in between. Germline V CDR1 and CDR2: SGHNT, YYREEE (reference sequence). CDR3 DNA sequence: TGTGCCAGCAGTTGGAACGGAGTCGCTTTCTTT. Translating gives CASSWNGVAFF.

The chain links TRBV7-2 to TRBJ1-1; TRBD1 agrees at 9 bases. Germline CDR1 SGHTA, CDR2 FQGNSA. J lost 7 bases, V lost 5 bases, and 5 bases had no gene match. The CDR3 extends over 13 amino acids. DNA for the CDR3: TGTGCCAGCAGCAAGCGGGACAGGGATGAAGCTTTCTTT. This sequence encodes CASSKRDRDEAFF.

The rearrangement links TRBV5-5 to TRBJ2-1, with 7 bases lining up with TRBD1. The length of the CDR3 is 12 residues. J gave up 10 bases and V 2 bases, and 3 bases lay outside the gene matches. The germline V gene encodes CDR1 SGHKS and CDR2 YYEKEE (reference sequence). The CDR3 region is CASSFSDREQFF. The CDR3 DNA is TGTGCCAGCAGCTTTTCGGACAGGGAGCAGTTCTTC.

The chain links TRBV27 to TRBJ2-6; 7 nucleotides agree with TRBD2. Germline V gene lookup returns CDR1 MNHEY and CDR2 SMNVEV (reference sequence). The CDR3 is 15 residues long. The J segment lost 1 base and the V segment lost 6 bases, leaving 3 bases of the junction unmatched. For the CDR3, the DNA is TGTGCCAGCAGGGGAGGGTTGTCTGGGGCCAACGTCCTGACTTTC. Amino acid sequence: CASRGGLSGANVLTF.

The chain uses TRBV10-1 and TRBJ2-5, with D perhaps TRBD2 (6 bases). From germline, CDR1 is WNHNN and CDR2 SYGVQD (reference sequence). V was clipped by 0 bases and J by 3 bases, with 11 bases between them. The CDR3 has 15 residues. The DNA of the CDR3 is TGCGCCAGCAGTGAGTCGGGGGGTCGGGAAGAGACCCAGTACTTC. It codes for CASSESGGREETQYF.

The chain combines TRBV6-5 with TRBJ2-7, with 11 bases fitting TRBD2. The CDR3 totals 14 residues. V lost 7 bases, J lost 2 bases, and 4 bases stayed unmatched. CDR1 is MNHEY and CDR2 is SVGAGI in the germline V gene. CDR3 sequence: CASTISGGAYEQYF. CDR3 nucleotides: TGTGCCAGCACGATTAGCGGGGGGGCCTACGAGCAGTACTTC.

This clone was seen a few times. The rearrangement uses TRBV7-9 and TRBJ1-1; 7 nucleotides align to TRBD1. Germline loops: CDR1 SEHNR, CDR2 FQNEAQ (reference sequence). Losses at the gene ends were 3 bases for V and 8 bases for J; bases not matched to a gene: 12. This CDR3 spans 15 amino acids. CDR3 coding DNA: TGTGCCAGCAGCTTTTTATTGAGGGGGCTATCCGAAGCTTTCTTT. It translates to CASSFLLRGLSEAFF.

The rearrangement uses TRBV13 and TRBJ2-7; a possible D gene is TRBD1 (6 bases). The CDR3 contains 16 residues. CDR1 and CDR2 (germline): PRHDT, FYEKMQ (reference sequence). V lost 6 bases, J lost 4 bases, and 22 bases lay in between. CDR3 bases: TGTGCCAGCAGGGGTACCCGGGACATACAGGTTTACGAGCAGTACTTC. Residues: CASRGTRDIQVYEQYF. Filled out from reference TRBV13 and TRBJ2-7, the complete variable domain reads AAGVIQSPRHLIKEKRETATLKCYPIPRHDTVYWYQQGPGQDPQFLISFYEKMQSDKGSIPDRFSAQQFSDYHSELNMSSLELGDSALYFCASRGTRDIQVYEQYFGPGTRLTVT.

V gene TRBV19 combines with J gene TRBJ2-7, with 9 bases that match TRBD1. Germline CDR1 reads LNHDA; CDR2 reads SQIVND (reference sequence). The CDR3 contains 15 residues. V dropped 2 bases and J dropped 4; count of bases not matched to a gene: 6. CDR3 in DNA: TGTGCCAGTAGTATATTCCCGGGACAGGGTTACGAGCAGTACTTC. This sequence encodes CASSIFPGQGYEQYF.

This chain joins TRBV10-3 and TRBJ2-5; a possible D gene is TRBD1 (5 bases). Germline values: CDR1 ENHRY, CDR2 SYGVKD. The CDR3 is made up of 14 amino acids. V was shortened by 2 bases and J by 0 bases, with 7 bases between the two germline ends. The CDR3 sequence is CAISEAGHQETQYF. The DNA for the CDR3 is TGTGCCATCAGTGAGGCAGGGCACCAAGAGACCCAGTACTTC.

This chain joins TRBV14 and TRBJ2-1; 11 bases fit TRBD2. The CDR3 consists of 18 residues. Germline V gives CDR1 SGHDN, CDR2 FVKESK. Trimming took 0 bases from V and 3 from J; bases not matched to a gene: 7. Here the CDR3 reads CASSQDTATSGNYNEQFF. The CDR3 DNA reads TGTGCCAGCAGCCAAGATACCGCGACTAGCGGGAACTACAATGAGCAGTTCTTC.